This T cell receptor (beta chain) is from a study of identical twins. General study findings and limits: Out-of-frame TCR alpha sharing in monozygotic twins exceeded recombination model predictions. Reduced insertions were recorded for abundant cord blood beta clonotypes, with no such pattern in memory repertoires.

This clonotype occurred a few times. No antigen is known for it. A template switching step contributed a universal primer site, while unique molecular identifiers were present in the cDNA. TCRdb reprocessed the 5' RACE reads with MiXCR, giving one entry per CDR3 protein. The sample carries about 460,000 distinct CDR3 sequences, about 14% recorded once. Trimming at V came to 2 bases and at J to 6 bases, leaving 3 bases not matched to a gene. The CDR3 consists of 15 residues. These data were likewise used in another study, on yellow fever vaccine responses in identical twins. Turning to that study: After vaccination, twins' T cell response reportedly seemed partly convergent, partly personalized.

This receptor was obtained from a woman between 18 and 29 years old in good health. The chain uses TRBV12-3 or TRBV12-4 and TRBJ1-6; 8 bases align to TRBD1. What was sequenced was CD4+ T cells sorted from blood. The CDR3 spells CASSLLQGANSPLHF. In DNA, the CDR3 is TGTGCCAGCAGTTTATTGCAGGGGGCTAATTCACCCCTCCACTTT.